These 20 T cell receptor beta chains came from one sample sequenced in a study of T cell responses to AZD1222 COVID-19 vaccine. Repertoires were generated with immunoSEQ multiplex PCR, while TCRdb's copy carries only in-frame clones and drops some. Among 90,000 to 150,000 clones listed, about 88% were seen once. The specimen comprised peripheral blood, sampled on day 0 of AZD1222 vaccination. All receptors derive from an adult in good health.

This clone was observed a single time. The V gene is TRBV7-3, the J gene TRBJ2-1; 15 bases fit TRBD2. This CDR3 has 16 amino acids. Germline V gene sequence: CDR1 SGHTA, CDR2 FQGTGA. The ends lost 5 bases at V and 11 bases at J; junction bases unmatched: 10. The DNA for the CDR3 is TGTGCCAGCAGCCCAGGACTAGCGGGAGGGCCAGACCAGCAGTTCTTC. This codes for CASSPGLAGGPDQQFF. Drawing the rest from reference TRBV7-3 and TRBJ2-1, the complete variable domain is GAGVSQTPSNKVTEKGKYVELRCDPISGHTALYWYRQSLGQGPEFLIYFQGTGAADDSGLPNDRFFAVRPEGSVSTLKIQRTERGDSAVYLCASSPGLAGGPDQQFFGPGTRLTVL.

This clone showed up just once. The CDR3 here is CASSERSRSAGGELFF. CDR3 nucleotide sequence: TGTGCCAGCAGTGAAAGGTCCAGGTCGGCCGGCGGGGAGCTGTTTTTT. The V call is TRBV6-4, the J call TRBJ2-2; D ambiguous. V dropped 3 bases and J dropped 7 bases, with 18 bases sitting between them. Germline assignment: CDR1 MRHNA and CDR2 SNTAGT. The CDR3 has 16 amino acids.

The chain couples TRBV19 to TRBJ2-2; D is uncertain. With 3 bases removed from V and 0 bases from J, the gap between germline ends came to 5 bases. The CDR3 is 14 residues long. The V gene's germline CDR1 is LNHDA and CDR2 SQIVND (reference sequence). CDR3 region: CASSISTNTGELFF. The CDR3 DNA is TGTGCCAGTAGTATCTCCACGAACACCGGGGAGCTGTTTTTT.

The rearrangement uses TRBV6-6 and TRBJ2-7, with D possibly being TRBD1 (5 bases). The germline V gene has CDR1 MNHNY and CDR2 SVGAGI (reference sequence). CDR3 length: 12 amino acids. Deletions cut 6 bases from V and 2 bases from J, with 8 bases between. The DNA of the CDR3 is TGTGCCAGCAGCAAACAGGCCTACGAGCAGTACTTC. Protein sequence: CASSKQAYEQYF.

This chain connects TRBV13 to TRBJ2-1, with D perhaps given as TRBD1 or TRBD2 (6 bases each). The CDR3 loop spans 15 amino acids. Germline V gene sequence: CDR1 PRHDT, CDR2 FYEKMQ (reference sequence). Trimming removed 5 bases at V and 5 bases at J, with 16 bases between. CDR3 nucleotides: TGTGCCAGCAGCATTTCGGGGGCATGGGACAATGAGCAGTTCTTC. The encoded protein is CASSISGAWDNEQFF.

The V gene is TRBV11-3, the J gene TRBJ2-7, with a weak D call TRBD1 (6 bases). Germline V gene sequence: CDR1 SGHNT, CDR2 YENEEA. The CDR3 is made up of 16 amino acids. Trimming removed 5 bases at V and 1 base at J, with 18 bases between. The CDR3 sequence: CASSPLPGHRSYEQYF. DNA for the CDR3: TGTGCCAGCAGCCCACTCCCGGGACACCGGTCCTACGAGCAGTACTTC.

CDR3 protein: CASSPVAQGISYEQYF. In nucleotides, the CDR3 is TGTGCCAGCTCACCCGTCGCACAGGGTATTTCCTACGAGCAGTACTTC. The J gene is TRBJ2-7, the V gene TRBV18, with D perhaps TRBD1 (6 bases). This CDR3 region has 16 residues. V was trimmed by 3 bases and J by 1 base, leaving 16 bases between them. Germline V gives CDR1 KGHSH, CDR2 LQKENI.

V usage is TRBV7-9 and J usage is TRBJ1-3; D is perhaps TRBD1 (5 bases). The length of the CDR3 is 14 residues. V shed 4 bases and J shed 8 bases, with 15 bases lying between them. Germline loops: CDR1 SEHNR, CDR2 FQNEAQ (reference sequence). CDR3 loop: CASSSITGGDTIYF. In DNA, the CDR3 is TGTGCCAGCAGCTCAATTACTGGGGGAGACACCATATATTTT.

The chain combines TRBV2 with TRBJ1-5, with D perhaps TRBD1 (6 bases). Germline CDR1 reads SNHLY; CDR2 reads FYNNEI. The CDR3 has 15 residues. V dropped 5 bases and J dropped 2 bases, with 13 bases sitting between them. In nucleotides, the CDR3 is TGTGCCAGCAGTTCACAGGGAGGGGGCAATCAGCCCCAGCATTTT. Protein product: CASSSQGGGNQPQHF.

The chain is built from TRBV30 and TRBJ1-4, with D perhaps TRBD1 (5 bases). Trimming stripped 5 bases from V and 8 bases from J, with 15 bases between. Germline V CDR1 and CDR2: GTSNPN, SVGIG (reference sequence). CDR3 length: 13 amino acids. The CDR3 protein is CAWGDPPGEKLFF. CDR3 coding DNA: TGTGCCTGGGGGGACCCGCCGGGAGAAAAACTGTTTTTT.

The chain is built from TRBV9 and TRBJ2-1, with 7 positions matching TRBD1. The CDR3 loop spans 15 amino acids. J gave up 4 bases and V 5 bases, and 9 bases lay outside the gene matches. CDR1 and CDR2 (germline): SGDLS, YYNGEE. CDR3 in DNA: TGTGCCAGCAGTTGGGACAGCCAGGGGTACAATGAGCAGTTCTTC. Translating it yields CASSWDSQGYNEQFF.

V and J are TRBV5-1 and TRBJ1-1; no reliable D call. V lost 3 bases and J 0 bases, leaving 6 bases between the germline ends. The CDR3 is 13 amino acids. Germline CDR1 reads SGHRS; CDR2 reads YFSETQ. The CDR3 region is CASSSRLNTEAFF. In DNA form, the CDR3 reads TGCGCCAGCAGCTCCCGGTTGAACACTGAAGCTTTCTTT.

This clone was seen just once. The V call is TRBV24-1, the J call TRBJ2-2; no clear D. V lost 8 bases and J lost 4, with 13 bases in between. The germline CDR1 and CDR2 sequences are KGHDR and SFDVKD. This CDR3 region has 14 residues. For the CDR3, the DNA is TGTGCCACCATGGGCGCCAAGGGCACCGGGGAGCTGTTTTTT. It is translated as CATMGAKGTGELFF.

The CDR3 protein is CASSVRELPNYGYTF. Written as DNA, the CDR3 is TGTGCCAGCAGCGTCCGGGAACTGCCGAACTATGGCTACACCTTC. The chain links TRBV9 to TRBJ1-2; no clear D. CDR3 length: 15 amino acids. Per the germline V gene, CDR1 is SGDLS and CDR2 is YYNGEE. V dropped 2 bases and J dropped 2 bases, with 13 bases sitting between them.

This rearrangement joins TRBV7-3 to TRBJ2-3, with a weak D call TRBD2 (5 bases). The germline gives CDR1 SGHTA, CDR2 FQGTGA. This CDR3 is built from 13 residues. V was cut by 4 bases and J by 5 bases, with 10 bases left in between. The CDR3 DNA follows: TGTGCCAGCAGCTCCACCCGGGGAGATACGCAGTATTTT. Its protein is CASSSTRGDTQYF. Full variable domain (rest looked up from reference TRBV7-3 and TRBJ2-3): GAGVSQTPSNKVTEKGKYVELRCDPISGHTALYWYRQSLGQGPEFLIYFQGTGAADDSGLPNDRFFAVRPEGSVSTLKIQRTERGDSAVYLCASSSTRGDTQYFGPGTRLTVL.

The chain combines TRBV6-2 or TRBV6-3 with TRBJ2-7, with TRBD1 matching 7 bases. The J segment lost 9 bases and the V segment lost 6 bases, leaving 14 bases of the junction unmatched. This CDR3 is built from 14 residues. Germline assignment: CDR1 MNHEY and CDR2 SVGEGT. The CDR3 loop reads CASSPDRALGLQYF. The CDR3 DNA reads TGTGCCAGCAGCCCTGACAGGGCGTTAGGGCTGCAGTACTTC.

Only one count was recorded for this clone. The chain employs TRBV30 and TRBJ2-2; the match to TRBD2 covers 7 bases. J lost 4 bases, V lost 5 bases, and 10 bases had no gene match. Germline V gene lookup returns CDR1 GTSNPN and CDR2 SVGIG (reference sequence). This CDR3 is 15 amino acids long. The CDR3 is CAWGGSGYGTGELFF. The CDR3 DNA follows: TGTGCCTGGGGCGGGAGTGGGTATGGCACCGGGGAGCTGTTTTTT.

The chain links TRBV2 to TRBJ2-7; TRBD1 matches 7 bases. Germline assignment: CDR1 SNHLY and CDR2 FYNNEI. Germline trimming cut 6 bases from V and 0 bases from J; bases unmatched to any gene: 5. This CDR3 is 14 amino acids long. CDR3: CASRATGPSYEQYF. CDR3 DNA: TGTGCCAGCAGGGCGACAGGGCCCTCCTACGAGCAGTACTTC. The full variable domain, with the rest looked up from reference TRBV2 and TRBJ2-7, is EPEVTQTPSHQVTQMGQEVILRCVPISNHLYFYWYRQILGQKVEFLVSFYNNEISEKSEIFDDQFSVERPDGSNFTLKIRSTKLEDSAMYFCASRATGPSYEQYFGPGTRLTVT.

The CDR3 reads CASSEAGTGGIRPQHF. CDR3 nucleotides: TGTGCCAGCAGTGAAGCGGGGACAGGGGGGATTCGGCCCCAGCATTTT. This chain joins TRBV2 and TRBJ1-5; 11 bases map to TRBD1. The CDR3 runs to 16 residues. J gave up 9 bases and V 0 bases, and 7 bases lay outside the gene matches. Germline assignment: CDR1 SNHLY and CDR2 FYNNEI.

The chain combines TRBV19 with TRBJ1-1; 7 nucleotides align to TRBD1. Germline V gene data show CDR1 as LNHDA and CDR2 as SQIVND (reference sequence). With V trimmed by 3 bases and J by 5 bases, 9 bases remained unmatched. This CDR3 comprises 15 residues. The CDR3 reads CASSIQQGLGTEAFF. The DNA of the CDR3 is TGTGCCAGTAGTATTCAACAGGGGTTGGGGACTGAAGCTTTCTTT.